Described below is a single TCR beta chain sequence and its context. Its antigen specificity is not known. Base qualities are not provided; no much larger clone lies one nucleotide away. The data are from a study of T cells in Graves' hyperthyroidism and ophthalmopathy (dated by TCRdb to the late 2010s). Describing the broader study: To identify TCR V-J signatures that set the groups apart, the researchers used a discovery cohort of 90 to 100 patients, made up of under 45 with Graves' ophthalmopathy and about 60 with stable Graves' hyperthyroidism. Following sampling, methimazole starting at 30 mg daily was given to hyperthyroidism patients, and high-dose intravenous methylprednisolone was given to ophthalmopathy patients. The paper describes TCR Vbeta CDR3 sequencing of roughly 130 peripheral blood samples, made up of 40 to 45 ophthalmopathy patients, some 80 hyperthyroidism patients and 17 progressor patients. Prospective prediction of ophthalmopathy was tested in an independent validation cohort consisting of about 20 hyperthyroidism patients and some 15 patients who later progressed to ophthalmopathy. In six Graves' hyperthyroidism patients, the study also compared T-cell repertoires from thyroid tissue with T-cell repertoires from blood. The 100 or so discovery patients were divided at random into training and test sets in a 7:3 ratio.

From its cysteine to its phenylalanine, the CDR3 spans 15 amino acids. Only the CDR3 DNA is retained, 45 bases long and in frame from the first base. CDR1 and CDR2 are drawn from the germline V gene (reference sequence): SEHNR, FQNEAQ. V is reduced by 5 bases and J by 2 bases, leaving a spacing of 13 bases between them. Amplification of TCR beta CDR3 regions was carried out from RNA transcripts. The first round of RT-PCR for the TCR CDR3 was performed with the HTBI primer set and the Qiagen OneStep RT-PCR kit. Libraries were constructed in a second round of multiplex PCR, after which size selection and purification were carried out. Libraries were sequenced paired-end with 100 bp reads on an Illumina HiSeq2000. The original methods were these. SOAPnuke was used to process the raw data, removing reads that contained adapters or uncalled bases, had a mean Phred below 15, or lacked an exact match to the constant primer or identifier. High-quality paired reads were merged using COPE v1.2.5, and each unique nucleotide sequence was defined as a clonotype. MiTCR v1.1 was used to align clonotypes to the IMGT TRBV, TRBD and TRBJ reference segments. Only V-J combinations with frequency above 0.0001, covering about 99% of repertoires, were analysed. A TCS score was defined as the ratio between F50 (clonal expansion) and ExV (chaos), using BLOSUM62-based TCRdist between CDR3 peptides within each V-J. Welch's t-statistics and random forest reduced fewer than 550 V-J features to around 14, which were used in a naive Bayes classifier (R e1071). The Morisita-Horn index was used to measure how similar the thyroid and blood repertoires were. The public sequencing data were trimmed at Q25 with fastp and processed into clonotypes with MiXCR by TCRdb, which kept only in-frame beta chains. One record per CDR3 amino acid sequence lists the most common genes and DNA. Clone size and V and J calls follow TCRdb, not the original study. The sample data list roughly 500,000 distinct CDR3 sequences, and 40% to 50% of these were observed just once. The leading ten clones occupy about 45% of the sample.

The study excluded patients with uncontrolled infections, other autoimmune diseases, pregnancy or lactation. Diagnoses relied on clinical symptoms, serum thyroxine and TRAb, thyroid ultrasound and orbital computed tomography. Trizol reagent was used to extract total RNA, and RNA quality was then checked on an Agilent 2100 Bioanalyzer. Results and caveats for the whole study, not just this receptor: Most expanded thyroid clonotypes (frequency above 0.001) were also found in blood, which suggests that blood repertoires may mirror thyroid immune responses. No statistical method was used to set the sample size in advance, and investigators knew the group allocation. During validation, the model predicted progression to ophthalmopathy a median of roughly 7.1 months ahead of onset, with approximately 70% sensitivity and roughly 75% specificity. A 13 V-J signature model separated ophthalmopathy from stable hyperthyroidism, with about 90% sensitivity and about 81% specificity in cross-validation and 80%/75% in testing.

This chain joins TRBV7-9 to TRBJ2-1, with the D call perhaps TRBD1 or TRBD2, as 6 bases match in each case. The material sequenced was peripheral blood or thyroid tissue (not recorded which). This TCR was sampled from an adult woman with Graves' disease, either hyperthyroidism or ophthalmopathy (not recorded which). CDR3 region: CASSPGAGPYNEQFF. The DNA sequence follows: TGTGCCAGCAGCCCAGGGGCGGGACCCTACAATGAGCAGTTCTTC.